This entry describes one TCR beta chain. The sample originates from a study of shared clonotypes between healthy human individuals. Assay used: immunoSEQ multiplex PCR; TCRdb lists only in-frame clones, some missing. The sample consists of about 96,000 clones, around 68% of them appearing once. The ends were cut back, 4 bases at V and 0 bases at J, with 10 bases in the middle. In germline, CDR1 is SGHTA, CDR2 FQGNSA. CDR3 length equals 14 residues. This sequence was found in a man aged 25-40 years in good health. The rearrangement uses TRBV7-2 and TRBJ2-7; weak D call: TRBD1 (7 bases). The sequenced material came from memory CD8+ T cells sorted from blood. Regarding subset: CD45RO+ cells pooled with CCR7-negative TemRA cells. This CDR3 reads CASSYQGGSYEQYF. In DNA form, the CDR3 reads TGTGCCAGCAGCTATCAGGGGGGCTCCTACGAGCAGTACTTC.